This record concerns one T cell receptor (beta chain) sequence. cDNA serving as the sequencing template came from extracted, reverse transcribed RNA. Measured with immunoSEQ multiplex PCR; TCRdb has only the in-frame clones, and not every one. Altogether 150,000 or so clones are present, around 50% being singletons, with the ten largest covering approximately 6.5%. The data are from a study of CD8+ T cells in alopecia areata. Germline lookup yields CDR1 SQVTM and CDR2 ANQGSEA. CDR3 length equals 12 residues. The V gene end was trimmed by 5 bases and the J gene end by 4 bases; junction bases not matched to a gene: 4.

The V call is TRBV29-1, the J call TRBJ1-1, with 7 bases fitting TRBD1. This receptor was obtained from a human donor with alopecia areata. The sample here was CD4+ T cells sorted from blood, taken at week 0. The CDR3 region is CSVNAGGTEAFF. DNA of the CDR3: TGCAGCGTTAACGCAGGGGGCACTGAAGCTTTCTTT.